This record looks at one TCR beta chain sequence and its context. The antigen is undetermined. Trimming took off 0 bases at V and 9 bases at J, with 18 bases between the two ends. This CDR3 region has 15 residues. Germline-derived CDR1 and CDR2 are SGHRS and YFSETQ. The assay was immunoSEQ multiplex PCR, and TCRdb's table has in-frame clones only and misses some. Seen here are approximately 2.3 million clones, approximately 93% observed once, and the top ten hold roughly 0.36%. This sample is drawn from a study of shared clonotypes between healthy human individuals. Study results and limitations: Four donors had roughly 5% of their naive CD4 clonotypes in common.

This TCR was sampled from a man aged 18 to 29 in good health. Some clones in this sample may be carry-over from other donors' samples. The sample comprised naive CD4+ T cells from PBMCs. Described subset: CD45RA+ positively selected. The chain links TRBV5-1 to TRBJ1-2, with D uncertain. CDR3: CASSLVVDLRASYTF. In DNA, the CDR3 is TGCGCCAGCAGCTTGGTTGTCGATCTAAGGGCCAGCTACACCTTC.